This T cell receptor (beta chain) was sequenced in a study of control samples from healthy donors and cancer patients. Using immunoSEQ multiplex PCR, the repertoire was profiled, and TCRdb retains in-frame clones only, with some absent. The sample contains about 130,000 clones, 80% to 95% of which appear only once. CDR3 size: 17 residues. Germline CDR1 reads SEHNR; CDR2 reads FQNEAQ (reference sequence). Deletions cut 0 bases from V and 2 bases from J, with 15 bases between. The genes are TRBV7-9 and TRBJ2-3, with D perhaps matching TRBD2 (6 bases). The TCR originated in a man aged 18 to 30 in good health. Sequencing input: blood. The CDR3 here is CASSLAVASENTDTQYF. The CDR3 region has the DNA TGTGCCAGCAGCTTAGCGGTGGCTAGCGAGAACACAGATACGCAGTATTTT. The whole variable domain, filled in from reference TRBV7-9 and TRBJ2-3, reads DTGVSQNPRHKITKRGQNVTFRCDPISEHNRLYWYRQTLGQGPEFLTYFQNEAQLEKSRLLSDRFSAERPKGSFSTLEIQRTEQGDSAMYLCASSLAVASENTDTQYFGPGTRLTVL.